The entry below describes one T cell receptor (beta chain). The antigen this receptor binds is unknown. Nothing much larger sits one base from this clone, and base qualities are not available. For sequencing of the TCRbeta CDR3 region, genomic DNA was extracted from the sorted cells. TCRbeta CDR3 regions were sequenced using the immunoSEQ Assay. TCRdb mirrors the immuneACCESS table, restricted to in-frame sequences. Some clones are absent from its copies; in checked studies, under half trace to an unresolved V gene, and the reason for the others is unknown. This sample gives 94,000 or so clones in total; more than 80% of them show up just once. The top ten constitute under 6.5% of the sample. The data were obtained in a study of OX40 agonist ivuxolimab in advanced cancers. Some background on the complete study: The costimulatory receptor OX40 (CD134) was targeted by ivuxolimab, a fully human IgG2 agonistic monoclonal antibody. Intravenous ivuxolimab was administered to patients every 2 weeks at six dose levels: 0.01, 0.1, 0.3, 1.5, 3 and 10 mg/kg. Of the approximately 53 patients in dose escalation, about 20 had hepatocellular carcinoma, approximately 15 had melanoma, 9 had renal cell carcinoma and 9 had head and neck cancer. In the dose-escalation cohort, 75% to 85% of patients were male, and the mean age was 60 years with a range of roughly 23 to 79. Prior anti-PD-1, anti-PD-L1 or anti-CTLA-4 therapy was permitted, and checkpoint inhibitors had been received by 30% to 40% of dose-escalation patients. Three dose-escalation patients achieved partial responses, one with hepatocellular carcinoma and two with cutaneous melanoma. The purpose of peripheral TCRbeta sequencing was to test whether ivuxolimab changed TCR sequence diversity and led to clonal T-cell expansion. The paper reports the monotherapy dose-escalation portion (N of about 50 patients) of the phase I ivuxolimab trial. The research as a whole found: Low levels of normalized T-cell clonal expansion were also seen in some patients who did not respond. In partial responders in the 0.1-3.0 mg/kg groups, normalized peripheral clonal expansion was found to be among the lowest, especially among CD8+ T cells. Which antigens the clonally expanded peripheral T cells were specific for was not determined. After ivuxolimab, expanded clones were on average more numerous among CD8+ T cells than among CD4+ T cells. At doses of 0.1 to 3.0 mg/kg, clonal expansion of both CD4+ and CD8+ T cells in blood was seen between baseline and week 6.

The trial excluded patients who had a history of autoimmune disease or who were on systemic immunosuppression. Peripheral blood for TCR sequencing was drawn from every dose cohort at baseline, at cycle 4 day 1 and at cycle 7 day 1. Samples were obtained from an open-label, multicenter, first-in-human phase I dose-escalation trial of ivuxolimab. The trial enrolled adults with locally advanced or metastatic head and neck squamous cell, hepatocellular, melanoma or renal cell carcinoma. Before TCR sequencing, CD4+ T cells and CD8+ T cells from peripheral blood were sorted into separate populations. A distance of 11 bases separates the germline ends of V and J, which lose 2 bases and 6 bases respectively. The CDR3, from cysteine to phenylalanine, totals 13 residues. Only the CDR3 part of the read is kept: 39 bases, read in frame from the first base. CDR1 and CDR2 are drawn from the germline V gene: SNHLY, FYNNEI.

The receptor was derived from an adult with an advanced solid tumor such as melanoma, head and neck, liver or kidney cancer. The chain is made from TRBV2 and TRBJ2-7, with no reliable assignment of the D segment. The starting material was CD4+ or CD8+ T cells sorted from blood, obtained in a trial of the OX40 agonist ivuxolimab. The nucleotide sequence reads TGTGCCAGCAGTGAACTCCCAACCACCGAGCAGTACTTC. Its protein is CASSELPTTEQYF.